The present TCR beta chain was sequenced within a study of sequential checkpoint blockade in melanoma. The CDR3 spans 15 residues. CDR1 MNHEY and CDR2 SMNVEV come from the germline V gene (reference sequence). J was trimmed by 3 bases and V by 2 bases; bases with no gene match: 3. Assay: immunoSEQ multiplex PCR; the TCRdb copy retains only in-frame clones and omits some. The sample lists about 15,000 clones, under 85% occurring once. This sample's treatment: randomized to nivolumab then ipilimumab (arm A) or the reverse (arm B). Sequencing used CD8+ T cells sorted from blood (inferred from file names), obtained from a patient given nivolumab and ipilimumab in sequence. The source of this sequence is a human donor with melanoma. The chain joins TRBV27 to TRBJ2-1; 8 nucleotides line up with TRBD2. CDR3 in DNA: TGTGCCAGCAGTTTAGTAGCGGGGATCTACAATGAGCAGTTCTTC. This gives the protein CASSLVAGIYNEQFF.